The 23 T cell receptor beta chains below come from one sample, sequenced in a study of control samples from healthy donors and cancer patients. Profiled with immunoSEQ multiplex PCR; TCRdb holds only in-frame clones, not every one. Among 350,000 to 450,000 clones listed, 90% were seen once. Sequencing used PBMCs. The receptors stem from a man in his forties with head and neck cancer.

This clone has just one count. The gene calls are TRBV12-5 and TRBJ2-1; 12 nucleotides match TRBD2. Germline-derived CDR1 and CDR2 are LGHNT and FRNRAP. V shed 1 base and J 4 bases; nucleotides not matched to a gene: 2. CDR3 length: 16 amino acids. CDR3 protein: CASGLELAGGYNEQFF. As DNA, the CDR3 is TGTGCTAGTGGTTTGGAACTAGCGGGAGGTTACAATGAGCAGTTCTTC. The full variable domain, rest sourced from reference TRBV12-5 and TRBJ2-1, is DARVTQTPRHKVTEMGQEVTMRCQPILGHNTVFWYRQTMMQGLELLAYFRNRAPLDDSGMPKDRFSAEMPDATLATLKIQPSEPRDSAVYFCASGLELAGGYNEQFFGPGTRLTVL.

The rearrangement joins TRBV3-1 (or the pseudogene TRBV3-2) to TRBJ2-7, with D tentatively TRBD2 (5 bases). The CDR3 runs 13 residues. V was shortened by 4 bases and J by 5 bases, with 12 bases between the two germline ends. Germline-derived CDR1 and CDR2 are LGHDT and YNNKEL (reference sequence). CDR3 sequence (DNA): TGTGCCAGCAGCCGGCCGGAGGTCAACGAGCAGTACTTC. Protein: CASSRPEVNEQYF.

V is TRBV19 and J is TRBJ1-1, with D possibly TRBD1 on 5 matching bases. CDR1 and CDR2 (germline): LNHDA, SQIVND (reference sequence). The CDR3 contains 14 residues. The germline V and J ends were trimmed by 3 bases and 5 bases, with 13 bases remaining between them. CDR3 bases: TGTGCCAGTAGTATTCAGGGTGAAGGAACTGAAGCTTTCTTT. Translated: CASSIQGEGTEAFF.

This chain uses TRBV7-9 with TRBJ1-1; D is unresolved. The V gene's germline CDR1 is SEHNR and CDR2 FQNEAQ (reference sequence). The V end lost 4 bases, the J end lost 1 base, and 7 bases lay between the germline ends. The CDR3 sequence is 13 residues long. CDR3 sequence (DNA): TGTGCCAGCAGCTGGGCGGCGAACACTGAAGCTTTCTTT. This sequence encodes CASSWAANTEAFF.

The V gene is TRBV25-1, the J gene TRBJ2-5, with D perhaps assigned TRBD1 or TRBD2 (6 bases each). The CDR3 contains 16 residues. The V end lost 1 base, the J end lost 2 bases, and 14 bases lay between the germline ends. Germline V gives CDR1 MGHDK, CDR2 SYGVNS. The CDR3, as DNA: TGTGCCAGCAGTGAATTAGGAGGCGGGACACAAGAGACCCAGTACTTC. Translating gives CASSELGGGTQETQYF.

This chain joins TRBV28 and TRBJ1-5; 8 bases are shared with TRBD1. CDR1 is MDHEN, CDR2 SYDVKM, per germline. The CDR3 contains 15 residues. V lost 6 bases and J lost 3; bases outside the gene matches: 7. The CDR3 bases are TGTGCCAGCAGGGGGGGGACAGGAATCAATCAGCCCCAGCATTTT. Translated: CASRGGTGINQPQHF.

This sequence joins TRBV7-2 and TRBJ1-1; TRBD1 agrees at 12 bases. V was clipped by 1 base and J by 0 bases; unmatched bases: 6. CDR1 SGHTA and CDR2 FQGNSA come from the germline V gene. CDR3 length: 18 residues. This chain's CDR3 is CASSLGGTGGFMNTEAFF. CDR3 bases: TGTGCCAGCAGCTTAGGGGGGACAGGGGGCTTCATGAACACTGAAGCTTTCTTT.

Worth noting for this clone: This is likely a read error, given that the CDR3 carries no conserved phenylalanine or tryptophan at its end. It is unclear where the CDR3 begins or ends on the DNA, so no DNA is shown, and the CDR3 is as TCRdb lists it. V is TRBV5-1 and J is TRBJ2-7; the D segment call TRBD1 is taken from the table without a DNA check. The CDR3 adds up to 13 amino acids, both ends counted. Germline V gene data show CDR1 as SGHRS and CDR2 as YFSETQ. The CDR3 is CASSLGQGDQVLL.

This chain uses TRBV28 with TRBJ1-5; 7 nucleotides align to TRBD1. The junction had 9 bases not matched to a gene; V was cut back by 7 bases and J by 6 bases. Per the germline V gene, CDR1 is MDHEN and CDR2 is SYDVKM. The CDR3 has 14 residues. CDR3 loop: CASTPTGWGQPQHF. For the CDR3, the DNA is TGTGCCAGCACCCCGACAGGGTGGGGTCAGCCCCAGCATTTT.

The table lists this clone with a count of one. V and J are TRBV28 and TRBJ1-6, with D possibly being TRBD1 (6 bases). Germline V CDR1 and CDR2: MDHEN, SYDVKM. This CDR3 spans 14 amino acids. The V and J ends lost 6 bases and 12 bases respectively, with 18 bases between them. CDR3 region: CASRSGQNTRPLHF. CDR3 bases: TGTGCCAGCAGATCGGGACAAAACACGAGACCCCTCCACTTT.

The table lists this clone with a count of one. The V gene is TRBV10-1, the J gene TRBJ2-1; no firm D call. Looked up from germline, CDR1 is WNHNN and CDR2 is SYGVQD (reference sequence). V lost 6 bases, J lost 6 bases, and 15 bases lay in between. CDR3 length equals 14 residues. The CDR3 loop is CASSFAVRPNEQFF. The CDR3 DNA follows: TGCGCCAGCAGCTTCGCCGTTAGACCCAATGAGCAGTTCTTC.

This clone appeared once. The chain uses TRBV7-9 and TRBJ2-7; D possibly corresponds to TRBD2 (5 bases). V was shortened by 5 bases and J by 6 bases, with 11 bases between the two germline ends. Per the germline V gene, CDR1 is SEHNR and CDR2 is FQNEAQ (reference sequence). CDR3 length equals 12 residues. The CDR3 protein is CASSPGLGEQYF. The CDR3 nucleotides read TGTGCCAGCAGCCCTGGACTCGGCGAGCAGTACTTC.

V gene TRBV5-1 combines with J gene TRBJ1-5, with D hard to call. Trimming shortened V by 2 bases and J by 4 bases, and 7 bases separated the two germline ends. The CDR3 spans 13 residues. Germline V CDR1 and CDR2: SGHRS, YFSETQ. CDR3 nucleotide sequence: TGCGCCAGCAGCTTAACGTCAAATCAGCCCCAGCATTTT. Its translation is CASSLTSNQPQHF.

The rearrangement joins TRBV3-1 (or the pseudogene TRBV3-2) to TRBJ1-3; no clear D. Germline values: CDR1 LGHDT, CDR2 YNNKEL (reference sequence). Trimming took 0 bases from V and 2 from J, leaving 11 bases between them. The CDR3 totals 16 residues. The CDR3, as DNA: TGTGCCAGCAGCCAAGATGCGGGCAGCCCTGGAAACACCATATATTTT. Its translation: CASSQDAGSPGNTIYF.

The V call is TRBV6-5, the J call TRBJ1-2; a possible D gene is TRBD1 (6 bases). The CDR3 loop spans 15 amino acids. V shed 7 bases and J shed 0 bases, with 15 bases lying between them. Germline V gives CDR1 MNHEY, CDR2 SVGAGI. The CDR3 sequence: CASKQGAQANYGYTF. In DNA, the CDR3 is TGTGCCAGCAAACAGGGTGCTCAAGCTAACTATGGCTACACCTTC.

This rearrangement joins TRBV6-1 to TRBJ2-2; TRBD1 matches 10 bases. The V and J ends lost 3 bases and 4 bases, in that order; junction bases with no gene match: 2. CDR1 and CDR2 (germline): MNHNS, SASEGT. The CDR3 consists of 15 residues. CDR3 in DNA: TGTGCCAGCAGTGAGGGGACAGGGGCCACCGGGGAGCTGTTTTTT. It encodes CASSEGTGATGELFF.

This clone was counted only a few times. The chain couples TRBV28 to TRBJ2-2; D not certain. Trimming took off 7 bases at V and 11 bases at J, with 23 bases between the two ends. Germline V gene data show CDR1 as MDHEN and CDR2 as SYDVKM. This CDR3 has 15 residues. This CDR3 is CASTPLPSSQSELFF. As DNA, the CDR3 is TGTGCCAGCACCCCTCTACCTTCTTCTCAAAGCGAGCTGTTTTTT.

The rearrangement uses TRBV27 and TRBJ2-7; TRBD1 matches at 7 bases. Germline lookup yields CDR1 MNHEY and CDR2 SMNVEV (reference sequence). The junction had 10 bases not matched to a gene; V was cut back by 6 bases and J by 2 bases. The length of the CDR3 is 15 residues. CDR3 region: CASRKGQALTYEQYF. CDR3 DNA: TGTGCCAGCAGGAAAGGACAGGCCCTTACCTACGAGCAGTACTTC.

The genes are TRBV29-1 and TRBJ2-7; D uncertain. The germline V gene encodes CDR1 SQVTM and CDR2 ANQGSEA. This CDR3 has 14 residues. Trimming removed 7 bases from V and 0 bases from J, with 16 bases in between. CDR3: CSAAPGLSSYEQYF. The DNA for the CDR3 is TGCAGCGCCGCCCCGGGCCTGAGCTCCTACGAGCAGTACTTC.

The rearrangement links TRBV27 to TRBJ1-1; 8 bases line up with TRBD1. The germline V gene has CDR1 MNHEY and CDR2 SMNVEV (reference sequence). V lost 4 bases and J lost 5; bases outside the gene matches: 9. CDR3 length: 15 residues. The CDR3 is CASSSGQGPGTEAFF. As DNA, the CDR3 is TGTGCCAGCAGTTCTGGACAGGGCCCCGGGACTGAAGCTTTCTTT.

This rearrangement joins TRBV28 to TRBJ1-1; D is possibly TRBD1 (6 bases). Deletions cut 5 bases from V and 5 bases from J, with 15 bases between. Germline V CDR1 and CDR2: MDHEN, SYDVKM. This CDR3 spans 14 amino acids. CDR3 protein: CASSAYRVGTEAFF. The DNA of the CDR3 is TGTGCCAGCAGTGCCTACAGGGTTGGGACTGAAGCTTTCTTT.

The genes are TRBV30 and TRBJ1-1; 7 bases match TRBD1. Per the germline V gene, CDR1 is GTSNPN and CDR2 is SVGIG (reference sequence). CDR3 length: 11 residues. With 8 bases clipped from V and 5 bases from J, the junction kept 5 bases outside the gene matches. CDR3 amino acids: CARTGGTEAFF. The CDR3 DNA follows: TGTGCCCGGACAGGAGGGACTGAAGCTTTCTTT. The variable domain in full, with the rest retrieved from reference TRBV30 and TRBJ1-1, is SQTIHQWPATLVQPVGSPLSLECTVEGTSNPNLYWYRQAAGRGLQLLFYSVGIGQISSEVPQNLSASRPQDRQFILSSKKLLLSDSGFYLCARTGGTEAFFGQGTRLTVV.

The rearrangement uses TRBV6-5 and TRBJ1-6; D possibly corresponds to TRBD1 (5 bases). Germline V lookup: CDR1 MNHEY, CDR2 SVGAGI. The CDR3 sequence is 13 residues long. V was trimmed by 5 bases and J by 13 bases, leaving 15 bases between them. CDR3 bases: TGTGCCAGCAGTCCAGGGCGGTCGGGTCCCCTCCACTTT. Translation: CASSPGRSGPLHF.